Listed below are T cell receptor beta chains from one sample, sequenced in a study of cytomegalovirus exposure and HLA in healthy donors. TCRdb's table, derived via immunoSEQ multiplex PCR, lists solely in-frame clones and lacks some. The sample lists some 200,000 clones, approximately 82% occurring once. The sequencing sample was made of PBMCs. These receptors were collected from a woman in her twenties or thirties in good health and CMV-seronegative. Each CDR3 is given with its conserved first and last residue. Each record gives: J gene, V gene, clone size, D gene, CDR3 protein, CDR3 DNA. The D gene is left open where the match is weak. Rows may omit the clone size; those that give it use once, few, many or a size class.

>TRBJ1-1|TRBV10-3|once|-
CAISDSTGLSEAFF
TGTGCCATCAGTGACTCGACGGGTCTTAGTGAAGCTTTCTTT
>TRBJ2-3|TRBV7-9|-|-
CASSLAILSTDTQYF
TGTGCCAGCAGCTTAGCTATCCTTAGCACAGATACGCAGTATTTT
>TRBJ2-7|TRBV21-1|-|-
CASVHRTGLSYEQYF
TGTGCCAGCGTTCACCGGACAGGGTTGTCCTACGAGCAGTACTTC
>TRBJ2-1|TRBV7-6|-|TRBD2
CASSLAWTSGYNEQFF
TGTGCCAGCAGCTTAGCGTGGACTAGCGGCTACAATGAGCAGTTCTTC
>TRBJ1-1|TRBV19|-|TRBD1
CASTPTGGTEAFF
TGTGCCAGTACCCCCACAGGGGGAACTGAAGCTTTCTTT
>TRBJ1-2|TRBV6-6|once|TRBD1
CASSYGDRVEGYTF
TGTGCCAGCAGTTACGGAGACAGGGTAGAAGGCTACACCTTC
>TRBJ1-2|TRBV28|-|-
CASSSSTSGSYGYTF
TGTGCCAGCAGTTCCTCAACTAGTGGCTCCTATGGCTACACCTTC
>TRBJ2-5|TRBV4-3|once|-
CASSPAHSRRETQYF
TGCGCCAGCAGCCCTGCCCATTCCCGGAGGGAGACCCAGTACTTC
>TRBJ2-7|TRBV7-9|-|TRBD1
CASSSTGQGFRYEQYF
TGTGCCAGCAGCTCCACTGGACAGGGGTTCCGATACGAGCAGTACTTC
>TRBJ2-7|TRBV27|-|-
CASSPQRGTVALYEQYF
TGTGCCAGCAGTCCACAACGGGGAACGGTCGCTCTGTACGAGCAGTACTTC
>TRBJ1-2|TRBV2|-|-
CASSEQWSGSLAYGYTF
TGTGCCAGCAGTGAACAGTGGAGCGGCAGTTTGGCCTATGGCTACACCTTC
>TRBJ2-7|TRBV19|few|TRBD1
CASSIQDRAAEQYF
TGTGCCAGTAGTATACAGGACAGGGCGGCCGAGCAGTACTTC
>TRBJ1-1|TRBV28|once|-
CASSSSQVGNTEAFF
TGTGCCAGCAGTTCCTCTCAGGTCGGGAACACTGAAGCTTTCTTT
>TRBJ2-7|TRBV7-2|-|TRBD1
CASSPADRAYEQYF
TGTGCCAGCAGCCCCGCGGACAGGGCCTACGAGCAGTACTTC
>TRBJ1-3|TRBV7-6|-|-
CASSLSDSPSPGNTIYF
TGTGCCAGCAGCCTTTCGGACAGCCCATCTCCTGGAAACACCATATATTTT
>TRBJ2-1|TRBV4-3|-|-
CASSQGPYSRGTLYNEQFF
TGCGCCAGCAGCCAAGGGCCTTACAGCCGGGGGACCCTTTACAATGAGCAGTTCTTC
>TRBJ1-4|TRBV7-9|-|-
CASSLAGGSEKLFF
TGTGCCAGCAGCTTAGCGGGGGGATCCGAAAAACTGTTTTTT
>TRBJ2-7|TRBV7-3|-|-
CASSGGSFSSYEQYF
TGTGCCAGCAGCGGCGGCAGTTTCTCCTCCTACGAGCAGTACTTC